These T cell receptor beta chains were read from a single sample in a study of blood T cells in healthy people across ages. MiXCR, run by TCRdb on the 5' RACE reads, gives a single entry per CDR3 protein. The table records 650,000 to 950,000 distinct CDR3 sequences, roughly 44% of them present only once. The material sequenced was blood. These receptors all stem from a man aged 55 to 70 in good health. The CDR3 runs from the conserved cysteine through the conserved F or W. A D gene is named only where the DNA matches it firmly. Expanded clones are given a class, and other clones once, few, many or no size at all.

clone_size d_call j_call v_call cdr3_nt cdr3_aa
. . TRBJ2-3 TRBV7-9 TGTGCCAGCAGCAAAGACCGGGACGGCGGCACAGATACGCAGTATTTT CASSKDRDGGTDTQYF
. . TRBJ2-3 TRBV4-1 TGCGCCAGCAGCCCTGGGGGCGGGACAGCCCCGGTTACGCAGTATTTT CASSPGGGTAPVTQYF
. . TRBJ2-2 TRBV4-3 . CASSQRTSGQETQYFGELFF
. . TRBJ2-4 TRBV9 TGTGCCAGCAGCGTAGAGGGGGTGATGGGTGAGCAGTACTTC CASSVEGVMGEQYF
. TRBD1 TRBJ2-3 TRBV4-1 TGCGCCAGCAGCCAACCGGGACAGCTAACAGATACGCAGTATTTT CASSQPGQLTDTQYF
many . TRBJ1-5 TRBV12-3/TRBV12-4 TGTGCCAGCAGTTACAGACGAGACCGCAATCAGCCCCAGCATTTT CASSYRRDRNQPQHF
. . TRBJ2-3 TRBV20-1 TGCAGTGCTAGAGACCCAGGAGGGGGCGGCACAGATACGCAGTATTTT CSARDPGGGGTDTQYF
. TRBD1 TRBJ2-7 TRBV15 TGTGCCACCAGCAGGACATCGAAGCAGGGGGCTTCCTACGAGCAGTACTTC CATSRTSKQGASYEQYF
. . TRBJ2-4 TRBV6-6 TGTGCCAGCAGTTACCCATCGGGGGAGGTCAAAAACATTCAGTACTTC CASSYPSGEVKNIQYF
few TRBD2 TRBJ2-1 TRBV29-1 TGCAGCGTTTTGGGCGAGACTAGCGGGGGTCTCCGGGGCAATGAGCAGTTCTTC CSVLGETSGGLRGNEQFF
. . TRBJ2-2 TRBV3-1 TGTGCCAGCAGCCGGAAGGCTAACACCGGGGAGCTGTTTTTT CASSRKANTGELFF
. TRBD1 TRBJ1-2 TRBV27 TGTGCCAGCAGTTCCGACAGGGGAGGGAGAGATTACACCTTC CASSSDRGGRDYTF
few TRBD1 TRBJ2-1 TRBV20-1 TGCAGTGCTCGACCGGGACAGGACCACAATGAGCAGTTCTTC CSARPGQDHNEQFF
few . TRBJ2-1 TRBV4-3 TGCGCCAGCAGCCAAGAAACGGACTTTTACAATGAGCAGTTCTTC CASSQETDFYNEQFF
. TRBD2 TRBJ2-5 TRBV19 TGTGCCAGTAGTACCGGACTAGTGCAGACCCAGTACTTC CASSTGLVQTQYF
. . TRBJ1-2 TRBV24-1 TGTGCCATCTCTGCAGGGGACGGCTATGGCTACACCTTC CAISAGDGYGYTF
. TRBD2 TRBJ2-5 TRBV5-1 TGCGCCAGCAGCTTTGAGCGGGGGGAGACCCAGTACTTC CASSFERGETQYF
. . TRBJ2-5 TRBV9 TGTGCCAGCAGCGTAGCACAGACCCAAGAGACCCAGTACTTC CASSVAQTQETQYF
few . TRBJ2-1 TRBV10-2 TGCGCCAGCACGGGGGACGGCAATGAGCAGTTCTTC CASTGDGNEQFF
. . TRBJ2-5 TRBV4-3 TGCGCCAGCAGCACCCGGGGTAGCGGTGACAATGAGCAGTACTTC CASSTRGSGDNEQYF
. . TRBJ2-2 TRBV9 TGTGCCAGCAGCCCGACAAGCCTTTCGAACACCGGGGAGCTGTTTTTT CASSPTSLSNTGELFF
. TRBD1 TRBJ2-1 TRBV2 TGTGCCAGCAGACGGGACAGGTCAGATGAGCAGTTCTTC CASRRDRSDEQFF
. TRBD1 TRBJ1-2 TRBV7-2 TGTGCCAGCAGACGACAGGGGGCGGATGTTGGCTACACCTTC CASRRQGADVGYTF
. . TRBJ2-5 TRBV6-5 TGTGCCAGCAGTTACTCCCGAACACACATTCAGGAGACCCAGTACTTC CASSYSRTHIQETQYF
. TRBD2 TRBJ2-3 TRBV7-6 TGTGCCAGCAGCTTGCCGACTAGCTCTAGCACAGATACGCAGTATTTT CASSLPTSSSTDTQYF
many TRBD1 TRBJ2-5 TRBV4-3 TGCGCCAGCGCCCCTAACAGGGGGCTGGAGACCCAGTACTTC CASAPNRGLETQYF
. . TRBJ2-1 TRBV6-2/TRBV6-3 TGTGCCAGCAGTGCCTCGGATGAGCAGTTCTTC CASSASDEQFF
few TRBD1 TRBJ2-1 TRBV11-2 TGTGCCAGCAGCCCTCGGGGGACAGGGTATGACTTAACAAAGCGCAACAATGAGCAGTTCTTC CASSPRGTGYDLTKRNNEQFF
. . TRBJ1-2 TRBV7-2 TGTGCCAGCAGCCTCCCGAGGGGCTGGGGCTATGGCTACACCTTC CASSLPRGWGYGYTF
. . TRBJ1-5 TRBV21-1 TGTGCCAGCAGCAAAGAGTTTGGGTGGAGCGGCCAGCGAAATCAGCCCCAGCATTTT CASSKEFGWSGQRNQPQHF